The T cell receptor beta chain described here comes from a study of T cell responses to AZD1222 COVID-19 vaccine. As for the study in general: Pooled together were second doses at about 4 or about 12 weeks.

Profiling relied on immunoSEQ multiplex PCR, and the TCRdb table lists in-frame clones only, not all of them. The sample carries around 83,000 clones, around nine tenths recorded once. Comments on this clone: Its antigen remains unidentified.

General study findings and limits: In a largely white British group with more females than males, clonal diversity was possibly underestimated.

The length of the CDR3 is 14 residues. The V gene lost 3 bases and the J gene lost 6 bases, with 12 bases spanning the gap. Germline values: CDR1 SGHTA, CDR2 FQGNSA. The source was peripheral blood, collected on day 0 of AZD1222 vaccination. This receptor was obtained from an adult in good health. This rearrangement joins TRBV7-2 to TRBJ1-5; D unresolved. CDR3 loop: CASSFGWLGQPQHF. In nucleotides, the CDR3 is TGTGCCAGCAGCTTTGGGTGGTTAGGTCAGCCCCAGCATTTT.